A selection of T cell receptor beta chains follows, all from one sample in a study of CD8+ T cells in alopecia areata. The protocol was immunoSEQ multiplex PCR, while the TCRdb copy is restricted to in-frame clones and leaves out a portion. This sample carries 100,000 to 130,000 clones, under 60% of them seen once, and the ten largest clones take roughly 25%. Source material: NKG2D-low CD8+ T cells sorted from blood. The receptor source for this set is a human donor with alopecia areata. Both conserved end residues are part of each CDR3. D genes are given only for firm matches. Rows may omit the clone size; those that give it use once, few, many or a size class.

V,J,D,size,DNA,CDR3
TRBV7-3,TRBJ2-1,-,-,TGTGCCAGCAGCGATAGGAAGGACAGCTCCTACAATGAGCAGTTCTTC,CASSDRKDSSYNEQFF
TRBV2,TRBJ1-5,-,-,TGTGCCAGCAGAGAGGGGGTCGGCAATCAGCCCCAGCATTTT,CASREGVGNQPQHF
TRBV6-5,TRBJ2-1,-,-,TGTGCCAGCAGTTACGGGGGAGAGTCCAATGAGCAGTTCTTC,CASSYGGESNEQFF
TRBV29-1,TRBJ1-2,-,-,TGCAGCGTTGAATCGGGGTTTTATGGCTACACCTTC,CSVESGFYGYTF
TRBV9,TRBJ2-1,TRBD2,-,TGTGCCAGCAGCGGACGACTAGCGGGAGGATACAATGAGCAGTTCTTC,CASSGRLAGGYNEQFF
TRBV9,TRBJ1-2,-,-,TGTGCCAGCAGGAGATTGGGGGATGACTATGGCTACACCTTC,CASRRLGDDYGYTF
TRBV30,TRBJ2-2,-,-,TGTGCCTGGGGAGGTTGGGACGGACGAGGGACCGGGGAGCTGTTTTTT,CAWGGWDGRGTGELFF
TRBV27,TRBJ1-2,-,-,TGTGCCAGCAGTTTATCAGGCCGCAGCCTCTATGGCTACACCTTC,CASSLSGRSLYGYTF
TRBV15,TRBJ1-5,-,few,TGTGCCACCAGCTCAGGGCGGGATCAGCCCCAGCATTTT,CATSSGRDQPQHF
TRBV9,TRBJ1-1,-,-,TGTGCCAGCAGCGTAGGATGGGGTTTGGCTGAAGCTTTCTTT,CASSVGWGLAEAFF
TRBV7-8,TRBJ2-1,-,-,TGTGCCAGCAGCTTAGGAGTAGGGGACAATGAGCAGTTCTTC,CASSLGVGDNEQFF
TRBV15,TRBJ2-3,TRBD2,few,TGTGCCACCAGTACCAGCGGGGGGATCACAGATACGCAGTATTTT,CATSTSGGITDTQYF
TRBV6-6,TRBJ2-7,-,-,TGTGCCAGCAGTCCCCGTGGAGGGGGATCTTCGGACGAGCAGTACTTC,CASSPRGGGSSDEQYF
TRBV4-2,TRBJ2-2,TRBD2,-,TGTGCCAGCAGCCAAGGACCGGGACTAGCGGGGCCCACCGGGGAGCTGTTTTTT,CASSQGPGLAGPTGELFF
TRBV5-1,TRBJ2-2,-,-,TGCGCCAGCAGCCTTACCCGGGAGCTGTTTTTT,CASSLTRELFF
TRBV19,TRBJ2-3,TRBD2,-,TGTGCCAGTGGGACTACCAGAGGTACAGATACGCAGTATTTT,CASGTTRGTDTQYF
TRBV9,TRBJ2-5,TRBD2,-,TGTGCCAGCAGCCCTAGCGGGGCGACTCAAGAGACCCAGTACTTC,CASSPSGATQETQYF
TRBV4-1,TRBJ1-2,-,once,TGCGCCAGCAGCCAAGCCTCAGGGCTATATGGCTACACCTTC,CASSQASGLYGYTF
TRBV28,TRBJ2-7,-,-,TGTGCCAGCAGTTTTGGGGGGCAGGGAGAGTACTTC,CASSFGGQGEYF
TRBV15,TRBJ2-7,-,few,TGTGCCACCAGCAGAGCGTCAGGGACTGATCCAGGACAGCTCTCCTACGAGCAGTACTTC,CATSRASGTDPGQLSYEQYF
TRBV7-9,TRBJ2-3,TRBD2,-,TGTGCCAGCAGCGCGAGGGCTAGCGGGTACACAGATACGCAGTATTTT,CASSARASGYTDTQYF
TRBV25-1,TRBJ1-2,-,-,TGTGCCAGCACGGGCAACCAGCCCTATGGCTACACCTTC,CASTGNQPYGYTF
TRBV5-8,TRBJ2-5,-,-,TGTGCCAGCAGCCTTGGGACGACCCAGTACTTC,CASSLGTTQYF
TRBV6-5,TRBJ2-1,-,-,TGTGCCAGCAGTTACTCTGGCAATGAGCAGTTCTTC,CASSYSGNEQFF
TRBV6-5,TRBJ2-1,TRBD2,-,TGTGCCAGCAGTTACCTGGGGGTCGGGGGGGAGCAGTTCTTC,CASSYLGVGGEQFF
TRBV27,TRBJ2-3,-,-,TGTGCCAGCAGTCTACTCCCCACAGATACGCAGTATTTT,CASSLLPTDTQYF
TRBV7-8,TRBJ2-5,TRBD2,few,TGTGCCAGCAGCTTAGGCTGGCGGGAGGGCCCCGAGACCCAGTACTTC,CASSLGWREGPETQYF
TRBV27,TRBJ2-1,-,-,TGTGCCAGCAGTTGGGTGACCCCCGCCAATGAGCAGTTCTTC,CASSWVTPANEQFF
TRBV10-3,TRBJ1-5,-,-,TGTGCCATCAGTGACAGTTCCAATCAGCCCCAGCATTTT,CAISDSSNQPQHF
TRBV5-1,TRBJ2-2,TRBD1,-,TGCGCCAGCAGCACCGGACAGGGGGACGGGGAGCTGTTTTTT,CASSTGQGDGELFF
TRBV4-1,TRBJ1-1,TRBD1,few,TGCGCCAGCAGCCAAAACCCGACAGGGAATGAAGCTTTCTTT,CASSQNPTGNEAFF
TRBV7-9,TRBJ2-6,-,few,TGTGCCAGCAGGTACGGGGCCAACGTCCTGACTTTC,CASRYGANVLTF
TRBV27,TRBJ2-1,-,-,TGTGCCAGCAGTTTTTCGGAGGAGGTTTACAATGAGCAGTTCTTC,CASSFSEEVYNEQFF
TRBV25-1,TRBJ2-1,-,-,TGTGCCAGCCAATTGGTTGGTTACAATGAGCAGTTCTTC,CASQLVGYNEQFF
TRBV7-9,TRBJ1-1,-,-,TGTGCCAGCAGCTTAGGAGCAATTGAAGCTTTCTTT,CASSLGAIEAFF
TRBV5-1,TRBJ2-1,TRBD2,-,TGCGCCAGCAGCTTGGGCCCAATGGAAGCGGGAGTCGGGGGCTCCTACAATGAGCAGTTCTTC,CASSLGPMEAGVGGSYNEQFF
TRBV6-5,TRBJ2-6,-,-,TGTGCCAGCAGTTACTCTTCGGGATCTGGGGCCAACGTCCTGACTTTC,CASSYSSGSGANVLTF
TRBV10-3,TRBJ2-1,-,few,TGTGCCATCAGTGACCCGACGAGGAACCGGGGAGTCAATGAGCAGTTCTTC,CAISDPTRNRGVNEQFF
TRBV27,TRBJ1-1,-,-,TGTGCCACCCTCTATCTTAACGATGGAGACACTGAAGCTTTCTTT,CATLYLNDGDTEAFF
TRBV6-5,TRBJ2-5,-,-,TGTGCCAGCAGTTACTGGAGTCTTTCTGGGGGAGAGACCCAGTACTTC,CASSYWSLSGGETQYF
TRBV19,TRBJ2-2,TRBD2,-,TGTGCCAGTCTGGCGGGGGCCGGGGAGCTGTTTTTT,CASLAGAGELFF
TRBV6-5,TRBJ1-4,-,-,TGTGCCAGCAGTTACGGGGGAGCTGGAAAACTGTTTTTT,CASSYGGAGKLFF
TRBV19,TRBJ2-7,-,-,TGTGCCAGTAGTATGAGGACTACCGAGCAGTACTTC,CASSMRTTEQYF